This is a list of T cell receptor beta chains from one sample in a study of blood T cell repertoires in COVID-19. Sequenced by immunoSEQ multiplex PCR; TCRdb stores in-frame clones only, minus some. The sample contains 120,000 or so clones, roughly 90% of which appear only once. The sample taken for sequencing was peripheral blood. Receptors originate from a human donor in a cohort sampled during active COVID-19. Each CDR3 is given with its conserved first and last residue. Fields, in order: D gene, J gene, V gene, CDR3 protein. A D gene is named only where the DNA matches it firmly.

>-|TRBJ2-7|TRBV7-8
CASSSVLEQYF
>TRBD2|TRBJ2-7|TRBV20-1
CSASGLAGVFEQYF
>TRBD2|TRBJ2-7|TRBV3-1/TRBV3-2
CASSPQSGRASYEQYF
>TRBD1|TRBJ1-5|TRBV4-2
CASSGTGKYQPQHF
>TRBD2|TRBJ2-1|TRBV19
CASIGLGIAPYNEQFF
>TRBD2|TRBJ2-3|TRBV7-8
CASTHGAGGQDTQYF
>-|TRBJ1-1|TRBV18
CASSPLDSGDTEAFF
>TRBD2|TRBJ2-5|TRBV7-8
CASSPPLRTSGRETQYF
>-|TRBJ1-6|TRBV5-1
CASSFQGNYNSPLHF
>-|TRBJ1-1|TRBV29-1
CSVEHGNTEAFF
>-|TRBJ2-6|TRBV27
CASSLYLGANVLTF
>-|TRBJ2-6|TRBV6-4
CASSPEINSGANVLTF
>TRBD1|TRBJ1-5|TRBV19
CASSKGQDRSQPQHF
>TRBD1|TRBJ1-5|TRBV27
CASSLLGGQGGNQPQHF
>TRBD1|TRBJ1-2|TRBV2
CASGGQGNGYTF
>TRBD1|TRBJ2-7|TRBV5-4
CASRTTGGPSYEQYF
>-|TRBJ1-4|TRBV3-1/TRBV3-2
CASSRQHANEKLFF
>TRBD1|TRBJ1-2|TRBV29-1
CSVEEITGDGYTF
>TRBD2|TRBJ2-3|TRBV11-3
CASSLAGGVTDTQYF
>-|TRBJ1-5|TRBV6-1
CASSEIDSYQPQHF
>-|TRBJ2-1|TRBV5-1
CASSPGNTYNEQFF
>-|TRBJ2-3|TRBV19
CASSIIGFTDTQYF
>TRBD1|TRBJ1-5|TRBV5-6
CASSLERGQLSQPQHF
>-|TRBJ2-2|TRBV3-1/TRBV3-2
CASSQEGAGDSHGELFF
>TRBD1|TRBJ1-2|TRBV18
CASSTTGGYGYTF
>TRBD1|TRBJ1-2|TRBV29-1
CSAGRQGISSYGYTF
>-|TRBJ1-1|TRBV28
CASTAPGRRTEAFF
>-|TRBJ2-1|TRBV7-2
CASSLISGFYNEQFF
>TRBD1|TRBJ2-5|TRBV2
CASSALGGQETQYF
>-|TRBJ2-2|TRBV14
CASSQGQTLTGELFF
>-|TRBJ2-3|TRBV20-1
CSATGTDTQYF
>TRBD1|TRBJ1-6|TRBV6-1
CASSTDREHSPLHF
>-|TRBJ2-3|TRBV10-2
CASSGIQGGSTDTQYF
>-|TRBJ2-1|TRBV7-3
CASSLEGSSYNEQFF
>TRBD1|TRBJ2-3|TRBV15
CATSARTGGQDTQYF